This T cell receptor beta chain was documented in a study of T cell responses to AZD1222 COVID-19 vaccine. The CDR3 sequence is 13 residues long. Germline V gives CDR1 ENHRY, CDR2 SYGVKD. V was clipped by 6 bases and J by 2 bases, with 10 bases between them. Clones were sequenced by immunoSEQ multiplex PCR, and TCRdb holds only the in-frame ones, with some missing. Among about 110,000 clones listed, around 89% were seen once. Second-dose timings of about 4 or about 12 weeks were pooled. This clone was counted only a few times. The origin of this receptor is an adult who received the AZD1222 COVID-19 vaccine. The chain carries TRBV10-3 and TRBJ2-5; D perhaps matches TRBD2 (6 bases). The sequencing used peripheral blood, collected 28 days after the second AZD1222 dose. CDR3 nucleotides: TGTGCCATCAGGGGACTTTCGCAAGAGACCCAGTACTTC. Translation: CAIRGLSQETQYF.